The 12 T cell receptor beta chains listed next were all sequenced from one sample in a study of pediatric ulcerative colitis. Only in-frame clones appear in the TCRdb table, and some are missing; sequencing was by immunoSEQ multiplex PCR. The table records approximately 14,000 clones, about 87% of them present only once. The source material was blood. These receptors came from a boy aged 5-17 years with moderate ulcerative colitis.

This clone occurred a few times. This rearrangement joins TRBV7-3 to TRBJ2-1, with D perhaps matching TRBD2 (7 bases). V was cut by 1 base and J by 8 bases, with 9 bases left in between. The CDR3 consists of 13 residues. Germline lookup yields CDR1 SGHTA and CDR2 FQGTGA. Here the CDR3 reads CASSLSGGYEQFF. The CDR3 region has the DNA TGTGCCAGCAGCTTAAGCGGGGGCTATGAGCAGTTCTTC.

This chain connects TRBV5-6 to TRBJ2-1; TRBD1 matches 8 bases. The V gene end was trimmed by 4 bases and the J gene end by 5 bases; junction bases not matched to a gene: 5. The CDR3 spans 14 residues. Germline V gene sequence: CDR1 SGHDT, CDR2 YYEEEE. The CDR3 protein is CASSPRGPHNEQFF. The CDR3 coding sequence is TGTGCCAGCAGCCCCAGGGGGCCCCACAATGAGCAGTTCTTC.

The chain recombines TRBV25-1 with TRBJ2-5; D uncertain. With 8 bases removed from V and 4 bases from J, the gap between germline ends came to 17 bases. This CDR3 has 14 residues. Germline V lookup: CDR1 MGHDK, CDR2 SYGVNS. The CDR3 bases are TGTGCCAGCCAATACGACTCGGCCCGAGAGACCCAGTACTTC. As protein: CASQYDSARETQYF.

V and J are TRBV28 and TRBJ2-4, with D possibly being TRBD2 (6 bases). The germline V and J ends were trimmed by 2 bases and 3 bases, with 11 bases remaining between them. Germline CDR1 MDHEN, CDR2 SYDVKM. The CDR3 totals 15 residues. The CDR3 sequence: CASSLIGGVKNIQYF. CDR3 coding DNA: TGTGCCAGCAGTTTAATAGGAGGGGTCAAAAACATTCAGTACTTC.

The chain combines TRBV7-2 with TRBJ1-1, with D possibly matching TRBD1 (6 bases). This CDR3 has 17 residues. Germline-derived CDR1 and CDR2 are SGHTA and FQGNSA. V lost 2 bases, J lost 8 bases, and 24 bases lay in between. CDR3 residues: CASSLKITGPPGLEAFF. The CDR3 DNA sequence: TGTGCCAGCAGCTTAAAAATAACAGGGCCTCCAGGTTTAGAAGCTTTCTTT.

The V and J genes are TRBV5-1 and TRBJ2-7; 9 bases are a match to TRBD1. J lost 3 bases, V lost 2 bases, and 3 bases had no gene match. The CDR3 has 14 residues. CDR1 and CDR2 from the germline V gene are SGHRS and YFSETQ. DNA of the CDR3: TGCGCCAGCAGCTTACCGGGACAGGGCTACGAGCAGTACTTC. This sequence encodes CASSLPGQGYEQYF.

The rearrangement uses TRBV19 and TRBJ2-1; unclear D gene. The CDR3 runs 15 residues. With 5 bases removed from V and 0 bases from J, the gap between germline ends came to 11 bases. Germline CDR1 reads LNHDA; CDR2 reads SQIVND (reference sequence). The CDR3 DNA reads TGTGCCAGTAGTCAGGACGGCAGCTCCTACAATGAGCAGTTCTTC. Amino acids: CASSQDGSSYNEQFF.

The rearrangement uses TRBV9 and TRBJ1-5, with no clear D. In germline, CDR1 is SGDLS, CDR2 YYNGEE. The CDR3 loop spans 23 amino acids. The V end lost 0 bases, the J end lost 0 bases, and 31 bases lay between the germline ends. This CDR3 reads CASSVARAVERFEGKFSNQPQHF. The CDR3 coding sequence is TGTGCCAGCAGCGTAGCCCGCGCAGTGGAACGTTTTGAGGGAAAATTTAGCAATCAGCCCCAGCATTTT.

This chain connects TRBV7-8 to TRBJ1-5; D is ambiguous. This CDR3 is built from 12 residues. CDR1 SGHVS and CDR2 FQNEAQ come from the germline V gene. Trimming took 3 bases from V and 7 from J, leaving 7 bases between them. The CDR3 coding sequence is TGTGCCAGCAGCTTCTCTGGGCAGCCCCAGCATTTT. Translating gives CASSFSGQPQHF.

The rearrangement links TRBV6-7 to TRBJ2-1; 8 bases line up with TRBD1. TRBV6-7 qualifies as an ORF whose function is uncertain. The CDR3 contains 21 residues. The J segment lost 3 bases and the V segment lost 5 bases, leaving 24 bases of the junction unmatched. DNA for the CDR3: TGTGCCAGCAGTCAGGGGGCCTGGGCGGGCGGTCTCCGCCCAATCTACAATGAGCAGTTCTTC. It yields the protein CASSQGAWAGGLRPIYNEQFF.

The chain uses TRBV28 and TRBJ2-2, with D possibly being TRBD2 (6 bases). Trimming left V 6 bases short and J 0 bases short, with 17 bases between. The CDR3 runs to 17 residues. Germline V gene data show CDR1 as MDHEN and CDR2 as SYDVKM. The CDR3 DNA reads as TGTGCCAGCAGGCGTGGGGGGTATATCTCGAACACCGGGGAGCTGTTTTTT. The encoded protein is CASRRGGYISNTGELFF.

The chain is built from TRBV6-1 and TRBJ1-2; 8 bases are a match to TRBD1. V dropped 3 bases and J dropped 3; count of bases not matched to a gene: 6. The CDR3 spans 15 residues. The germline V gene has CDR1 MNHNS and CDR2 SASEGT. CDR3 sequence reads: CASSEQTGVDYGYTF. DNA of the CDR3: TGTGCCAGCAGTGAGCAGACAGGGGTGGACTATGGCTACACCTTC.